What follows are 30 T cell receptor beta chains derived from one specimen sequenced in a study of shared clonotypes between healthy human individuals. TCRdb's copy holds only in-frame clones and misses some; the assay was immunoSEQ multiplex PCR. The sample includes millions of clones, about 92% of them seen just once. The source material was naive CD4+ T cells sorted from blood. Regarding subset: CD45RA+ positively selected. These receptors all come from a man younger than 35 in good health.

This chain joins TRBV28 and TRBJ1-3, with 7 bases identical to TRBD1. There are 14 residues in the CDR3. The V gene's germline CDR1 is MDHEN and CDR2 SYDVKM. V was clipped by 7 bases and J by 4 bases; unmatched bases: 7. The CDR3 DNA is TGTGCCAGCAAACTACAGGGGTTGGGAAACACCATATATTTT. Translating it yields CASKLQGLGNTIYF.

The V call is TRBV2, the J call TRBJ1-3; tentatively, D is TRBD1 (6 bases). The CDR3 length is 15 residues. The germline V gene has CDR1 SNHLY and CDR2 FYNNEI. The ends were cut back, 6 bases at V and 7 bases at J, with 19 bases in the middle. The CDR3 spells CASRERGGAWNTIYF. Here the CDR3 DNA reads TGTGCCAGCAGGGAACGAGGGGGTGCGTGGAACACCATATATTTT.

V gene TRBV19 combines with J gene TRBJ1-1; 9 nucleotides match TRBD1. This CDR3 has 18 amino acids. The germline V gene encodes CDR1 LNHDA and CDR2 SQIVND (reference sequence). Germline trimming cut 9 bases from V and 1 base from J; bases unmatched to any gene: 18. The CDR3 here is CASSPVGTGRLGNTEAFF. CDR3 bases: TGTGCCAGCTCGCCTGTGGGGACAGGGCGATTGGGGAACACTGAAGCTTTCTTT.

The chain joins TRBV5-6 to TRBJ2-7, with D perhaps matching TRBD1 or TRBD2 (5 bases each). The CDR3 has 17 residues. V was pared by 0 bases and J by 3 bases, with 19 bases between. The V gene's germline CDR1 is SGHDT and CDR2 YYEEEE. CDR3 in amino acids: CASSLAKGTSLIYEQYF. CDR3 bases: TGTGCCAGCAGCTTGGCAAAGGGGACGTCGTTGATCTACGAGCAGTACTTC.

This sequence joins TRBV5-4 and TRBJ2-5; possibly TRBD2 for D (5 bases). The CDR3 contains 13 residues. V dropped 7 bases and J dropped 1 base, with 11 bases sitting between them. Looked up from germline, CDR1 is SGHNT and CDR2 is YYREEE (reference sequence). In DNA form, the CDR3 reads TGTGCCAGCGGTTTGGCGGGCCAAGAGACCCAGTACTTC. Translating it yields CASGLAGQETQYF.

This chain connects TRBV19 to TRBJ1-5, with unresolved D. This CDR3 has 14 amino acids. V lost 5 bases, J lost 0 bases, and 8 bases lay in between. Germline-derived CDR1 and CDR2 are LNHDA and SQIVND (reference sequence). CDR3 protein: CASSASYSNQPQHF. The CDR3 nucleotides read TGTGCCAGTAGTGCATCGTATAGCAATCAGCCCCAGCATTTT. Full variable domain (remainder filled in from reference TRBV19 and TRBJ1-5): DGGITQSPKYLFRKEGQNVTLSCEQNLNHDAMYWYRQDPGQGLRLIYYSQIVNDFQKGDIAEGYSVSREKKESFPLTVTSAQKNPTAFYLCASSASYSNQPQHFGDGTRLSIL.

V gene TRBV7-9 combines with J gene TRBJ2-6, with D uncertain. Germline values: CDR1 SEHNR, CDR2 FQNEAQ (reference sequence). The CDR3 is 18 residues long. Trimming took off 0 bases at V and 4 bases at J, with 16 bases between the two ends. The CDR3 loop is CASSLALFYSSGANVLTF. Written as DNA, the CDR3 is TGTGCCAGCAGCTTAGCGTTATTTTATAGCTCCGGGGCCAACGTCCTGACTTTC.

The rearrangement uses TRBV4-1 and TRBJ1-1, with TRBD1 matching 9 bases. Germline-derived CDR1 and CDR2 are MGHRA and YSYEKL. J gave up 6 bases and V 3 bases, and 5 bases lay outside the gene matches. This CDR3 is built from 14 residues. The CDR3 region has the DNA TGCGCCAGCAGCCAGCCCGGGACAGGGTCTGAAGCTTTCTTT. Protein: CASSQPGTGSEAFF.

This chain joins TRBV6-1 and TRBJ1-5; no clear D gene. The CDR3 runs 15 residues. Germline V CDR1 and CDR2: MNHNS, SASEGT. Trimming pared 4 bases from V and 0 bases from J, leaving 10 bases between. The CDR3 nucleotides are TGTGCCAGCAGTGGGAACTTCCCTAGCAATCAGCCCCAGCATTTT. Translating gives CASSGNFPSNQPQHF.

CDR3 nucleotide sequence: TGTGCCAGCACGCGGCAGGCCGTGGGCGATGAGCAGTTCTTC. It yields the protein CASTRQAVGDEQFF. This chain links TRBV6-1 with TRBJ2-1; D is uncertain. Deletions cut 7 bases from V and 8 bases from J, with 18 bases between. Germline assignment: CDR1 MNHNS and CDR2 SASEGT. The CDR3 has 14 amino acids.

Regarding this clone: Distinct nucleotide sequences in the sample also encode this CDR3. This chain joins TRBV27 and TRBJ2-3, with no clear D. V lost 6 bases and J lost 1, with 5 bases in between. CDR1 MNHEY and CDR2 SMNVEV come from the germline V gene (reference sequence). The CDR3 has 12 residues. The CDR3 is CASSWGTDTQYF. DNA for the CDR3: TGTGCCAGCAGCTGGGGCACAGATACGCAGTATTTT.

This clone appeared a single time. The V gene is TRBV30, the J gene TRBJ1-3; D unresolved. V was shortened by 2 bases and J by 3 bases, with 8 bases between the two germline ends. The germline CDR1 and CDR2 sequences are GTSNPN and SVGIG (reference sequence). This CDR3 has 13 amino acids. The CDR3 protein is CAWSFLYGNTIYF. The CDR3 DNA reads TGTGCCTGGAGTTTTTTATATGGAAACACCATATATTTT.

The chain is built from TRBV6-5 and TRBJ2-5; TRBD2 is a possible D gene (5 bases). Germline loops: CDR1 MNHEY, CDR2 SVGAGI. The CDR3 totals 14 residues. The V and J ends lost 6 bases and 3 bases respectively, with 14 bases between them. The CDR3 loop reads CASSRGWAKETQYF. The CDR3 nucleotides read TGTGCCAGCAGCCGCGGGTGGGCCAAAGAGACCCAGTACTTC.

CDR3 residues: CAWKGILRGGLAFF. The DNA of the CDR3 is TGTGCCTGGAAGGGCATTCTCAGGGGCGGTCTCGCTTTCTTT. This chain connects TRBV30 to TRBJ1-1, with TRBD1 as a possible D gene (6 bases). There are 14 residues in the CDR3. Trimming removed 4 bases from V and 11 bases from J, with 23 bases in between. Looked up from germline, CDR1 is GTSNPN and CDR2 is SVGIG (reference sequence).

V usage is TRBV2 and J usage is TRBJ2-7; TRBD1 might be the D (6 bases). The CDR3 spans 14 residues. V was trimmed by 6 bases and J by 3 bases, leaving 15 bases between them. From germline, CDR1 is SNHLY and CDR2 FYNNEI. The CDR3: CASRPRDIYYEQYF. The DNA of the CDR3 is TGTGCCAGCAGACCCCGGGACATATACTACGAGCAGTACTTC.

The V gene is TRBV19, the J gene TRBJ2-5, with D unresolved. Trimming left V 5 bases short and J 2 bases short, with 15 bases between. There are 15 residues in the CDR3. The germline V gene has CDR1 LNHDA and CDR2 SQIVND (reference sequence). The CDR3 nucleotides are TGTGCCAGTAGTGTAGGGAACTCTAAACAAGAGACCCAGTACTTC. Its translation is CASSVGNSKQETQYF.

The genes are TRBV5-6 and TRBJ1-1; 9 bases are shared with TRBD1. Germline CDR1 and CDR2: SGHDT and YYEEEE. This CDR3 spans 16 amino acids. The trim removed 0 bases at V and 2 bases at J, leaving 5 bases unmatched. CDR3 nucleotides: TGTGCCAGCAGCTTGGGGGGACAGGGAAGCAACACTGAAGCTTTCTTT. Translation gives CASSLGGQGSNTEAFF.

V gene TRBV10-3 combines with J gene TRBJ2-3, with 9 bases aligning to TRBD1. Germline CDR1 is ENHRY and CDR2 is SYGVKD. With V trimmed by 11 bases and J by 5 bases, 8 bases remained unmatched. CDR3 size: 13 residues. CDR3 residues: CAVRDRAVDTQYF. In nucleotides, the CDR3 is TGTGCCGTCCGGGACAGGGCGGTAGATACGCAGTATTTT.

The sample holds one count of this clone. V usage is TRBV5-6 and J usage is TRBJ1-6; D gene uncertain. Trimming removed 1 base at V and 10 bases at J, with 12 bases between. This CDR3 comprises 14 residues. Germline values: CDR1 SGHDT, CDR2 YYEEEE. CDR3: CASSLRREWSPLHF. The CDR3 DNA reads TGTGCCAGCAGCTTGAGGAGGGAATGGTCACCCCTCCACTTT.

V gene TRBV11-2 combines with J gene TRBJ1-2; 9 bases fit TRBD1. Germline lookup yields CDR1 SGHAT and CDR2 FQNNGV. V was clipped by 5 bases and J by 7 bases; unmatched bases: 5. This CDR3 is built from 13 residues. The CDR3 sequence: CASSPDRGAGYTF. Here the CDR3 DNA reads TGTGCCAGCAGCCCGGACAGGGGAGCTGGCTACACCTTC.

The chain recombines TRBV2 with TRBJ2-7; no clear D gene. The germline V gene encodes CDR1 SNHLY and CDR2 FYNNEI. V was pared by 1 base and J by 2 bases, with 9 bases between. This CDR3 spans 14 amino acids. The CDR3 region is CASSEDRWAYEQYF. The CDR3 coding sequence is TGTGCCAGCAGTGAAGACAGATGGGCCTACGAGCAGTACTTC. Full variable domain (missing parts from reference TRBV2 and TRBJ2-7): EPEVTQTPSHQVTQMGQEVILRCVPISNHLYFYWYRQILGQKVEFLVSFYNNEISEKSEIFDDQFSVERPDGSNFTLKIRSTKLEDSAMYFCASSEDRWAYEQYFGPGTRLTVT.

This chain uses TRBV2 with TRBJ2-3, with D perhaps TRBD2 (5 bases). The CDR3 is 12 amino acids. In germline, CDR1 is SNHLY, CDR2 FYNNEI. CDR3 protein: CAARAPTDTQYF. The CDR3 DNA reads as TGTGCTGCGCGGGCCCCCACAGATACGCAGTATTTT.

The chain links TRBV27 to TRBJ1-2; possibly TRBD1 for D (6 bases). Germline CDR1 reads MNHEY; CDR2 reads SMNVEV (reference sequence). CDR3 size: 15 residues. Trimming left V 0 bases short and J 2 bases short, with 10 bases between. CDR3 nucleotides: TGTGCCAGCAGTTTATCAGGGGGAAACAACTATGGCTACACCTTC. As protein: CASSLSGGNNYGYTF.

CDR3 loop: CASRQWTGPTQAFF. The CDR3 nucleotides read TGTGCCAGCAGGCAGTGGACAGGTCCCACCCAAGCTTTCTTT. The rearrangement joins TRBV28 to TRBJ1-1, with 7 bases matching TRBD1. V shed 6 bases and J 9 bases; nucleotides not matched to a gene: 13. The CDR3 is 14 residues long. Germline-derived CDR1 and CDR2 are MDHEN and SYDVKM.

The chain couples TRBV5-1 to TRBJ1-4, with D hard to call. V was trimmed by 4 bases and J by 3 bases, leaving 13 bases between them. This CDR3 is built from 15 residues. Germline CDR1 reads SGHRS; CDR2 reads YFSETQ. CDR3 coding DNA: TGCGCCAGCAGCCAAGCGGGCAGTCCTAATGAAAAACTGTTTTTT. Protein product: CASSQAGSPNEKLFF.

The CDR3 region has the DNA TGTGCCAGTAGTGGGGGGGACTTAGAAAACACAGATACGCAGTATTTT. Translating it yields CASSGGDLENTDTQYF. The rearrangement links TRBV19 to TRBJ2-3, with 7 positions matching TRBD2. Germline assignment: CDR1 LNHDA and CDR2 SQIVND (reference sequence). The CDR3 covers 16 residues. Losses at the gene ends were 5 bases for V and 2 bases for J; bases not matched to a gene: 10.

The chain links TRBV18 to TRBJ2-2; 12 bases match TRBD1. The CDR3 runs to 18 residues. The junction had 12 bases not matched to a gene; V was cut back by 5 bases and J by 5 bases. The germline V gene encodes CDR1 KGHSH and CDR2 LQKENI. The CDR3: CASSEGTGGIATTGELFF. The CDR3 DNA is TGTGCCAGCTCAGAAGGGACAGGGGGCATCGCCACTACCGGGGAGCTGTTTTTT.

As regards this clone: A junction boundary mismatches the germline segment, possibly from a read error. The CDR3 loop reads CASSLGDSSYEQYF. CDR3 nucleotides: TGTGCTAGCAGCTTGGGGGACAGCTCCTACGAGCAGTACTTC. This chain connects TRBV7-7 to TRBJ2-5; 7 nucleotides line up with TRBD1. The J call may be mistaken, given a closer DNA end match to TRBJ2-7. Per the germline V gene, CDR1 is SSHAT and CDR2 is FNYEAQ (reference sequence). The CDR3 is 14 amino acids.

The chain is built from TRBV18 and TRBJ1-1, with unresolved D. V dropped 5 bases and J dropped 0 bases, with 10 bases sitting between them. Germline values: CDR1 KGHSH, CDR2 LQKENI. CDR3 size: 14 residues. The CDR3 sequence: CASSAGRMNTEAFF. DNA of the CDR3: TGTGCCAGCTCAGCAGGACGGATGAACACTGAAGCTTTCTTT.

The chain couples TRBV27 to TRBJ1-1; perhaps TRBD1 as D (5 bases). V shed 5 bases and J shed 0 bases, with 19 bases lying between them. Germline V gene lookup returns CDR1 MNHEY and CDR2 SMNVEV (reference sequence). The CDR3 is 17 residues long. The CDR3 loop reads CASSPRGTRPMNTEAFF. CDR3 nucleotides: TGTGCCAGCAGTCCCCGAGGGACGCGCCCCATGAACACTGAAGCTTTCTTT.